These T cell receptor beta chains were read from a single sample in a study of beta chain features in type 1 diabetes. Using immunoSEQ multiplex PCR, the repertoire was profiled, and TCRdb retains in-frame clones only, with some absent. The sample contains a few hundred thousand clones, about 15% of which appear only once. Input material: naive CD4+ T cells from blood. These TCRs come from a man aged 25-45 years with type 1 diabetes. CDR3s include the opening cysteine and the closing phenylalanine or tryptophan. D genes are given only for firm matches. Some rows mark clone size as missing; the rest say once, few, many or name a class of expanded clone.

-	TRBV10-3	TRBJ2-3	-	TGTGCCATCAGGGAATCGGCGGTCGGCACAGATACGCAGTATTTT	CAIRESAVGTDTQYF
TRBD2	TRBV11-1	TRBJ2-2	-	TGTGCCAGCAGTCAAATTAGCGGGAGCATCACCGGGGAGCTGTTTTTT	CASSQISGSITGELFF
TRBD2	TRBV5-1	TRBJ2-1	-	TGCGCCAGCAGCTTGGGGACTAGCGGGTATGAGCAGTTCTTC	CASSLGTSGYEQFF
TRBD2	TRBV6-5	TRBJ2-2	once	TGTGTCAGTGGACTAGCGGGAGGTAACACCGGGGAGCTGTTTTTT	CVSGLAGGNTGELFF
TRBD1	TRBV7-9	TRBJ2-2	few	TGTGCCAGCAGCTCCGGGACAGGGAACACCGGGGAGCTGTTTTTT	CASSSGTGNTGELFF
-	TRBV18	TRBJ2-7	few	TGTGCCAGCTCACCATCACAGGACGACTACGAGCAGTACTTC	CASSPSQDDYEQYF
-	TRBV30	TRBJ2-3	few	TGTGCCTGGAGTCGGGGGTGGGAGAGGACAGATACGCAGTATTTT	CAWSRGWERTDTQYF
TRBD1	TRBV7-9	TRBJ2-5	few	TGTGCCAGCAGCTTAGGGACAGGGACACAAGAGACCCAGTACTTC	CASSLGTGTQETQYF
TRBD1	TRBV2	TRBJ1-5	-	TGTGCCAGCACTCCGGGACAGGGGAATCAGCCCCAGCATTTT	CASTPGQGNQPQHF
TRBD2	TRBV2	TRBJ2-3	few	TGTGCCAGCAGCGGTAGCGGGGGGCGCAGTGCAGATACGCAGTATTTT	CASSGSGGRSADTQYF
-	TRBV5-4	TRBJ1-1	-	TGTGCCAGCAGCCGGGTGGGGGGAGGCACTGAAGCTTTCTTT	CASSRVGGGTEAFF
TRBD2	TRBV5-5	TRBJ2-1	-	TGTGCCAGCAGCTTGAGGTCTAGCGGGGGGACCTACAATGAGCAGTTCTTC	CASSLRSSGGTYNEQFF
TRBD2	TRBV5-1	TRBJ2-1	few	TGCGCCAGCAGCTTGGGTCTAGCGGGACCCAATGAGCAGTTCTTC	CASSLGLAGPNEQFF
TRBD2	TRBV5-1	TRBJ2-3	few	TGCGCCAGCAGCCCGACTAGCGGAAGCACAGATACGCAGTATTTT	CASSPTSGSTDTQYF
-	TRBV30	TRBJ1-2	few	TGTGCCTGGAGTGTAGGGGGTAGCTATGGCTACACCTTC	CAWSVGGSYGYTF
-	TRBV6-5	TRBJ2-5	-	TGTGCCAGCAGTTCCGGGACTCCAGAGACCCAGTACTTC	CASSSGTPETQYF
TRBD1	TRBV23-1	TRBJ1-1	-	TGCGCCAGCAGGCCGGACAGGCCCGGTCCTCCTATGGGCACTGAAGCTTTCTTT	CASRPDRPGPPMGTEAFF
TRBD1	TRBV5-1	TRBJ1-1	-	TGCGCCAGCAGCTCCGGACAGGCAATGAACACTGAAGCTTTCTTT	CASSSGQAMNTEAFF
TRBD1	TRBV2	TRBJ1-6	few	TGTGCCAGCAGTGAACGGCAGGGGGTTAACAATTCACCCCTCCACTTT	CASSERQGVNNSPLHF
-	TRBV7-9	TRBJ2-5	few	TGTGCCAGCAGCTTAGGAACCCTAGCGTTGACGGAGACCCAGTACTTC	CASSLGTLALTETQYF
TRBD1	TRBV7-2	TRBJ1-4	-	TGTGCCAGCAGCCCAGGGGGACAGGGCCGCGAAAAACTGTTTTTT	CASSPGGQGREKLFF
-	TRBV19	TRBJ1-2	few	TGTGCCAGTAGTATCCGGGACAATAACTATGGCTACACCTTC	CASSIRDNNYGYTF
TRBD1	TRBV4-2	TRBJ1-3	few	TGTGCCAGCAGCCAAGGAGCCGGGACAGGTTTCTCTGGAAACACCATATATTTT	CASSQGAGTGFSGNTIYF
TRBD1	TRBV5-1	TRBJ1-1	once	TGCGCCAGCGTCCGTACGGCAGGGGGCTTGACTGAAGCTTTCTTT	CASVRTAGGLTEAFF
-	TRBV6-1	TRBJ2-6	-	TGTGCCAGCCGAGGAGCCTCTGGGGCCAACGTCCTGACTTTC	CASRGASGANVLTF
-	TRBV11-2	TRBJ2-7	few	TGTGCCAGCAGCTTCGGCGGATACGAGCAGTACTTC	CASSFGGYEQYF
TRBD1	TRBV19	TRBJ2-6	few	TGTGCCAGTAGTATAGTCACCGGGACAGGGAGGTCTGGGGCCAACGTCCTGACTTTC	CASSIVTGTGRSGANVLTF
TRBD2	TRBV7-6	TRBJ2-7	-	TGTGCCAGCACCCCCGGGACTAGCGGCTACGAGCAGTACTTC	CASTPGTSGYEQYF
-	TRBV5-1	TRBJ2-1	few	TGCGCCAGCAGCTTGGCTCAGGGGCTCTATGAGCAGTTCTTC	CASSLAQGLYEQFF
TRBD2	TRBV2	TRBJ2-7	few	TGTGCCAGCAGCAGACTAGCGCAGTACGAGCAGTACTTC	CASSRLAQYEQYF
-	TRBV4-2	TRBJ2-7	few	TGTGCCAGCAGCCAAGAACTTAACTACGAGCAGTACTTC	CASSQELNYEQYF
-	TRBV2	TRBJ1-2	few	TGTGCCAGCAAGGCGGGCCAAGGCTACACCTTC	CASKAGQGYTF
TRBD1	TRBV5-4	TRBJ2-5	few	TGTGCCAGCAGCCCCGGGACAGGCCAAGAGACCCAGTACTTC	CASSPGTGQETQYF
-	TRBV2	TRBJ2-1	few	TGTGCCAGCAGTCCTGACAGAAATGAGCAGTTCTTC	CASSPDRNEQFF
TRBD1	TRBV6-5	TRBJ2-5	few	TGTGCCAGCAGCCCCCGGACAGGGGGCGGAGAGACCCAGTACTTC	CASSPRTGGGETQYF
-	TRBV30	TRBJ2-3	few	TGTGCCTGGAGGGGCAGGGTCACAGATACGCAGTATTTT	CAWRGRVTDTQYF
-	TRBV7-8	TRBJ1-2	-	TGTGCCAGCAGCTTTCGGGACATGAACTATGGCTACACCTTC	CASSFRDMNYGYTF
TRBD2	TRBV7-2	TRBJ2-1	-	TGTGCCAGCAGCTCCGGTAGCGGGAAAGGGAATGAGCAGTTCTTC	CASSSGSGKGNEQFF